A selection of T cell receptor beta chains follows, all from one sample in a study of beta chain features in type 1 diabetes. Sequencing was performed with immunoSEQ multiplex PCR; in TCRdb, only in-frame clones are kept and a portion is missing. The sample yields around 350,000 clones, around 13% seen once. Source material: naive CD4+ T cells from blood. The source is a man younger than 30 in good health. CDR3s include the opening cysteine and the closing phenylalanine or tryptophan. D genes are given only for firm matches. Only part of the rows carry a size: once, few, many, or a class if the clone is expanded.

v_gene	j_gene	d_gene	abundance	CDR3aa	CDR3nt
TRBV19	TRBJ1-5	.	few	CASSILPVGNQPQHF	TGTGCCAGTAGTATTCTCCCGGTTGGCAATCAGCCCCAGCATTTT
TRBV7-2	TRBJ1-2	TRBD1	few	CASSLTGNFYGYTF	TGTGCCAGCAGCTTGACAGGGAACTTCTATGGCTACACCTTC
TRBV29-1	TRBJ1-1	TRBD1	few	CSVRNRGNTEAFF	TGCAGCGTTAGAAACAGGGGGAACACTGAAGCTTTCTTT
TRBV28	TRBJ1-2	.	few	CASSLPGDNYGYTF	TGTGCCAGCAGTTTGCCAGGGGATAACTATGGCTACACCTTC
TRBV6-5	TRBJ2-3	TRBD2	.	CASSRGLAADTQYF	TGTGCCAGCAGTCGTGGACTAGCAGCCGATACGCAGTATTTT
TRBV27	TRBJ2-7	.	.	CASRGASTYEQYF	TGTGCCAGCAGGGGGGCTAGCACCTACGAGCAGTACTTC
TRBV28	TRBJ2-2	TRBD1	few	CASSVQGASLFF	TGTGCCAGCAGTGTACAGGGGGCTTCGCTGTTTTTT
TRBV5-4	TRBJ2-3	TRBD2	few	CASSQGGGGAGSTDTQYF	TGTGCCAGCAGCCAGGGAGGCGGGGGGGCTGGAAGCACAGATACGCAGTATTTT
TRBV7-9	TRBJ1-1	TRBD1	.	CASNRDSLITEAFF	TGTGCCAGCAACAGGGACAGTCTAATCACTGAAGCTTTCTTT
TRBV27	TRBJ1-1	TRBD1	.	CASSSLTGWDTEAFF	TGTGCCAGCAGTTCCCTGACAGGGTGGGACACTGAAGCTTTCTTT
TRBV7-9	TRBJ1-4	.	few	CASSLRNPGARSGEKLFF	TGTGCCAGCAGCTTACGGAACCCAGGGGCGCGGTCGGGGGAAAAACTGTTTTTT
TRBV6-6	TRBJ1-2	TRBD1	.	CASSYEPTGRGYTF	TGTGCCAGCAGTTACGAGCCGACAGGGCGAGGCTACACCTTC
TRBV10-3	TRBJ2-7	.	few	CASHSSSYEQYF	TGTGCCAGCCACAGCTCCTCCTACGAGCAGTACTTC
TRBV7-2	TRBJ2-1	TRBD2	.	CASSLGLAGVLGNEQFF	TGTGCCAGCAGCTTAGGACTAGCGGGAGTGTTAGGCAATGAGCAGTTCTTC
TRBV2	TRBJ2-2	TRBD1	few	CASQRGRGRTGELFF	TGTGCCAGTCAACGTGGCAGGGGGCGCACCGGGGAGCTGTTTTTT
TRBV6-5	TRBJ2-5	.	few	CASSYGWGLQETQYF	TGTGCCAGCAGTTACGGGTGGGGGCTCCAAGAGACCCAGTACTTC
TRBV5-1	TRBJ2-5	.	.	CASSLGQGPGETQYF	TGCGCCAGCAGCTTGGGGCAGGGTCCAGGAGAGACCCAGTACTTC
TRBV5-1	TRBJ1-6	.	.	CASSFEGSPLHF	TGCGCCAGCAGCTTCGAGGGCTCACCCCTCCACTTT
TRBV5-4	TRBJ2-3	TRBD2	few	CASSSRLAGDTDTQYF	TGTGCCAGCAGCTCCCGACTAGCGGGGGACACAGATACGCAGTATTTT
TRBV9	TRBJ1-2	.	.	CASSARTETIYGYTF	TGTGCCAGCAGCGCCAGGACAGAGACGATCTATGGCTACACCTTC
TRBV7-9	TRBJ2-3	TRBD1	.	CASSIGTGNTDTQYF	TGTGCCAGCAGCATAGGGACAGGGAACACAGATACGCAGTATTTT
TRBV7-9	TRBJ1-2	.	.	CASSPTSWGYTF	TGTGCCAGCAGCCCTACCTCCTGGGGCTACACCTTC
TRBV6-5	TRBJ2-7	TRBD1	.	CASRYGTGSYEQYF	TGTGCCAGCAGATATGGGACAGGCTCCTACGAGCAGTACTTC
TRBV5-4	TRBJ1-6	.	.	CASSNLQGWPLHF	TGTGCCAGCAGCAATTTACAGGGCTGGCCCCTCCACTTT
TRBV15	TRBJ2-7	.	few	CATSTAGQSYEQYF	TGTGCCACCAGCACCGCGGGACAGAGCTACGAGCAGTACTTC
TRBV28	TRBJ2-7	TRBD1	few	CASIRETGGFYEQYF	TGTGCCAGCATTCGGGAGACAGGGGGCTTCTACGAGCAGTACTTC
TRBV5-4	TRBJ2-1	.	.	CASSLDRAVGAANEQFF	TGTGCCAGCAGCCTGGACCGTGCCGTGGGAGCGGCCAATGAGCAGTTCTTC
TRBV7-9	TRBJ2-1	TRBD2	.	CASSFWSGLAGINEQFF	TGTGCCAGCAGCTTCTGGTCGGGTCTAGCGGGAATCAATGAGCAGTTCTTC
TRBV2	TRBJ2-3	TRBD2	.	CASSLPGLAGGGTDTQYF	TGTGCCAGCAGCCTCCCGGGACTAGCGGGAGGTGGCACAGATACGCAGTATTTT
TRBV19	TRBJ2-7	TRBD2	.	CASSFSWTSGYEQYF	TGTGCCAGTAGTTTCTCCTGGACTAGCGGCTACGAGCAGTACTTC
TRBV6-5	TRBJ2-5	.	few	CASHPTGGRLKTQYF	TGTGCCAGCCATCCGACGGGGGGCCGCTTAAAGACCCAGTACTTC
TRBV19	TRBJ2-7	TRBD2	.	CASSVSGGSGEQYF	TGTGCCAGTAGTGTTAGCGGGGGGTCCGGCGAGCAGTACTTC
TRBV7-9	TRBJ1-5	TRBD1	.	CASSSDRAFDQPQHF	TGTGCCAGCAGCTCAGACAGGGCGTTTGATCAGCCCCAGCATTTT
TRBV28	TRBJ2-5	TRBD2	.	CASSLLLAGGHQKTQYF	TGTGCCAGCAGTTTATTACTAGCGGGGGGACACCAAAAGACCCAGTACTTC
TRBV7-6	TRBJ2-1	.	.	CASSPLEREQFF	TGTGCCAGCAGCCCGCTAGAACGTGAGCAGTTCTTC
TRBV19	TRBJ1-5	TRBD1	few	CASIPHINPGQGNNQPQHF	TGTGCCAGTATCCCACACATAAACCCGGGACAGGGCAACAATCAGCCCCAGCATTTT
TRBV7-2	TRBJ2-5	.	few	CASSSWRETQYF	TGTGCCAGCAGCTCCTGGAGAGAGACCCAGTACTTC
TRBV7-2	TRBJ2-7	.	.	CASSLDPGNYEQYF	TGTGCCAGCAGCTTAGACCCCGGGAACTACGAGCAGTACTTC
TRBV7-3	TRBJ2-6	TRBD1	.	CASSLRGQSSGANVLTF	TGTGCCAGCAGCTTAAGGGGACAGAGCTCTGGGGCCAACGTCCTGACTTTC
TRBV27	TRBJ2-6	.	few	CASSLLSGANVLTF	TGTGCCAGCAGTTTATTATCTGGGGCCAACGTCCTGACTTTC
TRBV29-1	TRBJ2-7	TRBD1	few	CSALQGSYEQYF	TGCAGCGCGCTACAGGGGTCCTACGAGCAGTACTTC
TRBV6-5	TRBJ2-7	.	few	CASSRFGQSYEQYF	TGTGCCAGCAGTCGATTCGGACAGTCCTACGAGCAGTACTTC
TRBV2	TRBJ1-5	.	.	CASSVLGSNQPQHF	TGTGCCAGCAGTGTTCTCGGTAGCAATCAGCCCCAGCATTTT
TRBV7-3	TRBJ2-3	.	few	CASSLQGMIKDTQYF	TGTGCCAGCAGCTTGCAGGGCATGATAAAAGATACGCAGTATTTT
TRBV4-3	TRBJ2-7	.	few	CASSPLHGNEQYF	TGCGCCAGCAGCCCGTTACACGGGAATGAGCAGTACTTC
TRBV21-1	TRBJ2-5	.	few	CASSKGGPAGKETQYF	TGTGCCAGCAGCAAAGGGGGCCCGGCGGGGAAAGAGACCCAGTACTTC
TRBV5-6	TRBJ2-1	TRBD2	.	CASSLAGGNEQFF	TGTGCCAGCAGCTTGGCCGGGGGGAATGAGCAGTTCTTC
TRBV5-1	TRBJ1-4	.	few	CASSSSRELNNEKLFF	TGCGCCAGCAGCTCAAGCCGGGAACTGAATAATGAAAAACTGTTTTTT
TRBV7-2	TRBJ1-2	.	.	CASSLGASRGYTF	TGTGCCAGCAGCTTAGGGGCCTCCAGGGGCTACACCTTC
TRBV13	TRBJ2-3	.	.	CASSPRGVSTDTQYF	TGTGCCAGCAGCCCACGCGGGGTAAGCACAGATACGCAGTATTTT
TRBV11-1	TRBJ1-2	TRBD1	few	CASSDSTGMSYGYTF	TGTGCCAGCAGCGATTCGACAGGGATGAGCTATGGCTACACCTTC
TRBV28	TRBJ2-1	TRBD2	.	CASSSWGRANEQFF	TGTGCCAGCAGTTCTTGGGGGAGGGCGAATGAGCAGTTCTTC
TRBV19	TRBJ1-1	.	.	CASSFRGRTNTEAFF	TGTGCCAGTAGTTTCAGGGGTAGGACGAACACTGAAGCTTTCTTT
TRBV30	TRBJ1-4	.	.	CAWKGGGTNEKLFF	TGTGCCTGGAAAGGCGGGGGGACGAATGAAAAACTGTTTTTT
TRBV5-4	TRBJ1-1	.	few	CASSSLQGMVVEAFF	TGTGCCAGCAGCTCCTTACAGGGTATGGTGGTTGAAGCTTTCTTT
TRBV19	TRBJ1-5	.	once	CASGARRVGVRNQPQHF	TGTGCCAGTGGCGCGAGAAGGGTAGGGGTTCGCAATCAGCCCCAGCATTTT
TRBV5-4	TRBJ2-7	TRBD1	few	CASSSTGTYEQYF	TGTGCCAGCAGCTCGACAGGGACCTACGAGCAGTACTTC
TRBV28	TRBJ2-7	TRBD1	.	CASSLGLQGAGEQYF	TGTGCCAGCAGTTTAGGTCTACAGGGGGCGGGCGAGCAGTACTTC
TRBV5-4	TRBJ2-7	TRBD2	.	CASSSGASGSFQEQYF	TGTGCCAGCAGCTCCGGCGCTAGCGGGAGTTTCCAAGAGCAGTACTTC
TRBV18	TRBJ2-1	TRBD2	.	CASSPPSLAGDYEQFF	TGTGCCAGCTCACCACCGTCGCTAGCGGGAGACTATGAGCAGTTCTTC